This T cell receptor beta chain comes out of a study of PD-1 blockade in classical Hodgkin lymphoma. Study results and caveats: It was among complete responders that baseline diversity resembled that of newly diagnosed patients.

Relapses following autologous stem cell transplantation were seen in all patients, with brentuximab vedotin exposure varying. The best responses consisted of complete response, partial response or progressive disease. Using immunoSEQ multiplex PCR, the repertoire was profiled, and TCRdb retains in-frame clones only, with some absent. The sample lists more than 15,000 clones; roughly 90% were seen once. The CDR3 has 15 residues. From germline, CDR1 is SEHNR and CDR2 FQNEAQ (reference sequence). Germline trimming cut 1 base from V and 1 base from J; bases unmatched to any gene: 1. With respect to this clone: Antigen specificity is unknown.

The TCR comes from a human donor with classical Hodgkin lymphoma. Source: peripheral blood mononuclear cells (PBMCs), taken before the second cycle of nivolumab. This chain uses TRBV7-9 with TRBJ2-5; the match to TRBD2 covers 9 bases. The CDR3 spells CASSLGTSAQETQYF. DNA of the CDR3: TGTGCCAGCAGCTTAGGGACTAGCGCCCAAGAGACCCAGTACTTC.